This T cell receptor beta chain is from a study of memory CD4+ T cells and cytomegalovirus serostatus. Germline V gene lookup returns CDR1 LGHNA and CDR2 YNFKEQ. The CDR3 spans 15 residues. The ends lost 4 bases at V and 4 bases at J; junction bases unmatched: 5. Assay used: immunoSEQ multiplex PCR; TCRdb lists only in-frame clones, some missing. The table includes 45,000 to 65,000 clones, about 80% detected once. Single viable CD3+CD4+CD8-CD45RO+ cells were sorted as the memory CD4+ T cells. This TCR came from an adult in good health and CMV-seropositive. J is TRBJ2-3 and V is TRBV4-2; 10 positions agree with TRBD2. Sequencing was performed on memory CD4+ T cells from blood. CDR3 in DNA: TGTGCCAGCAGCCTAGCGGGGGGCACCGCAGATACGCAGTATTTT. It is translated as CASSLAGGTADTQYF.